This TCR beta chain was obtained from a study of CD8+CD57+ T cells in acquired aplastic anemia. Study context: The DNA of sorted CD4+ and CD8+ cells averaged roughly 3 ug.

The V gene lost 0 bases and the J gene lost 1 base, with 9 bases spanning the gap. There are 14 residues in the CDR3. Germline lookup yields CDR1 DFQATT and CDR2 SNEGSKA (reference sequence). Whole-study findings and limits: Patients had approximately 30 CD8+ CDR3 sequences in common with controls (the shared set). Patients and controls were not found to differ significantly in CD8+ Simpson's diversity.

Notes on this clonotype: Its antigen is undetermined.

For CDR3 and TCR beta VDJ profiling, genomic DNA was the template used. TCRdb used MiXCR to reprocess the reads, holding one entry per CDR3 protein. The sample lists about 190,000 distinct CDR3 sequences, 64% occurring once. This TCR came from a human donor with severe aplastic anemia or a healthy control (not recorded which). Specimen: sorted CD4+, CD8+, or CD8+CD57+ T cells (not recorded which) from PBMCs. The J gene is TRBJ1-1, the V gene TRBV20-1; no reliable D call. CDR3 in DNA: TGCAGTGCTAGAGATCTCAGAAAGAACACTGAAGCTTTCTTT. The encoded protein is CSARDLRKNTEAFF.